The T cell receptor (beta chain) described here comes from a study of tumor-infiltrating lymphocytes in primary liver carcinoma. The CDR3 has 19 amino acids. Germline assignment: CDR1 SGHDT and CDR2 YYEEEE. Germline trimming cut 2 bases from V and 8 bases from J; bases unmatched to any gene: 20. Bulk tissue was left unsorted, and RNA and DNA were co-extracted from 20-30 mg of it. The study sampled five separate regions from each tumor. With a constant-region primer, TCR beta cDNA was made from 450 to 550 ng of total RNA. Libraries covering TCR beta were generated through three nested multiplex PCR rounds (using a slightly modified ARM-PCR). TRBV1-TRBV30 forward primers paired with a C-beta reverse primer drove the first two PCR rounds, roughly 10 cycles each. TCRdb reanalysed the multiplex PCR reads using MiXCR and keeps one entry per CDR3 protein. The sample includes approximately 76,000 distinct CDR3 sequences, 71% of them seen just once.

This sequence originates from a woman aged 55-70 years with primary liver carcinoma and hepatitis B virus infection. The sample consisted of liver tumor tissue from sampling region 4. The subset denotes: tumor region T4, right-lateral pole. The genes are TRBV5-6 and TRBJ2-1; the match to TRBD2 covers 9 bases. CDR3 region: CASSFLGGRVFTRDYEQFF. Here the CDR3 DNA reads TGTGCCAGCAGCTTTCTTGGCGGGAGGGTCTTTACAAGGGACTATGAGCAGTTCTTC.